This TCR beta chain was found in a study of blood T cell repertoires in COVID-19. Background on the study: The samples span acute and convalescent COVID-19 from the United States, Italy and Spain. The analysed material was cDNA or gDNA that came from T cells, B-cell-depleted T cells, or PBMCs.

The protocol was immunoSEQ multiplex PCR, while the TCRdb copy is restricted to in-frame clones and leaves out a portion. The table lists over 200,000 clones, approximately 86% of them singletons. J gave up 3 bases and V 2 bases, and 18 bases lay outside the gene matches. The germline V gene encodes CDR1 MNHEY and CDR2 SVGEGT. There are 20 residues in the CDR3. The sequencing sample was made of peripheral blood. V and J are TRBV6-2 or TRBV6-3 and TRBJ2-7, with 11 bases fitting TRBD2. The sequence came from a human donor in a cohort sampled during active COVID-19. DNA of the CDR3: TGTGCCAGCAGTTACAAATTGGGAACGCCGGGACTAGCGGACCTCTACGAGCAGTACTTC. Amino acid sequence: CASSYKLGTPGLADLYEQYF.